The 8 T cell receptor delta chains presented below share a single source sample, sequenced in a study of γδ T cells in repeated Plasmodium falciparum infection. Vgamma9/Vdelta2+ and Vdelta2-negative gammadelta T cells were flow-sorted from PBMC for bulk sequencing. TCRdb re-identified clones in the multiplex PCR reads via CATT. Of roughly 93,000 delta-chain clones listed, 0.85% to 1% are singletons. Source material: gamma-delta T cells from blood. These receptors were collected from a pool of human donors (malaria-infected and uninfected, not separated).

This clone was counted ten times or more. TCRdb's protein, taken from a much larger clone, differs from this DNA's translation at residue 3, likely owing to a read error; the protein displayed comes from the DNA. This rearrangement joins TRDV1 to TRDJ1; possibly TRDD2 or TRDD3 for D (6 bases each). The CDR3 contains 23 residues. Looked up from germline, CDR1 is TSWWSYY and CDR2 is QGS. Written as DNA, the CDR3 is TGTGCTCCTGGGGAAAGGAGGATCCTACGTTTACGGGAGTACGACGGGTACACCGATAAACTCATCTTT. This sequence encodes CAPGERRILRLREYDGYTDKLIF.

This clone came up a few times. TCRdb attributes to this sequence the protein of a much larger clone, which differs from the DNA translation at residue 5; a read error is likely, and the protein displayed is translated from the DNA. The chain carries TRDV2 and TRDJ1, with TRDD3 as a possible D gene (5 bases). TCRdb supplies no J gene; here it was assigned by aligning the nucleotide sequence to germline. Germline V CDR1 and CDR2: GEAIGNYY, EKD. CDR3 size: 19 residues. V was pared by 3 bases and J by 0 bases, with 25 bases between. The CDR3 coding sequence is TGTGCCTGTGACGCCGTTCGCGGGAATCAGGGGACGTACACCGATAAACTCATCTTT. This sequence encodes CACDAVRGNQGTYTDKLIF.

This clone was found a few times. TCRdb lists the protein of a much larger clone for this DNA, which differs at residue 5, so this is likely a read error; the protein given here is translated from the DNA itself. The chain carries TRDV2 and TRDJ1; D is perhaps TRDD3 (6 bases). Here the J gene was assigned by germline matching of the DNA, as TCRdb has none. This CDR3 is built from 15 residues. CDR1 and CDR2 from the germline V gene are GEAIGNYY and EKD. V dropped 3 bases and J dropped 0 bases, with 13 bases sitting between them. CDR3 in amino acids: CACDAGGPYTDKLIF. The CDR3 coding sequence is TGTGCCTGTGACGCAGGGGGACCGTACACCGATAAACTCATCTTT.

Comment on this clone: TCRdb's protein, taken from a much larger clone, differs from this DNA's translation at residue 19, likely owing to a read error; the protein displayed comes from the DNA. The V gene call reads TRDV2; no J gene was called; no DNA check was done on the table's D call, TRDD3. The CDR3 runs to 21 residues. Germline V CDR1 and CDR2: GEAIGNYY, EKD. The CDR3 spells CACDSILLSTGEERYTDKPIF. The CDR3 DNA sequence: TGTGCCTGTGACAGCATCCTTCTTAGTACTGGGGAAGAAAGGTACACCGATAAACCCATCTTT.

In its sample, this clone was seen many times. The amino acid sequence in TCRdb belongs to a much larger clone and departs from this DNA's translation at residue 5, likely a sequencing read error; the sequence shown is translated from the DNA. The chain's CDR3 is CALNPRHTWDTRQMFF. CDR3 coding DNA: TGTGCTCTAAACCCACGGCACACCTGGGACACCCGACAGATGTTTTTC. The chain uses TRDV1 and TRDJ3; D not certain. V dropped 9 bases and J dropped 2 bases, with 14 bases sitting between them. The CDR3 is 16 amino acids. From germline, CDR1 is TSWWSYY and CDR2 QGS.

This clone was counted at least ten times. The chain uses TRDV2 and TRDJ1, with 8 bases aligning to TRDD3. The CDR3 covers 14 residues. V shed 3 bases and J 3 bases; nucleotides not matched to a gene: 5. CDR1 and CDR2 from the germline V gene are GEAIGNYY and EKD. The CDR3 region is CACDPLGVSDKLIF. In DNA, the CDR3 is TGTGCCTGTGACCCACTGGGGGTCTCCGATAAACTCATCTTT.

As concerns this clone: For this DNA, TCRdb reports the protein of a much larger clone, which diverges at residue 12, most likely from a read error; the protein presented here is translated directly from the DNA. The rearrangement links TRDV1 to TRDJ1; tentative D call: TRDD3 (6 bases). TCRdb is silent on the J gene; assignment here came from matching the DNA to germline. Germline V gives CDR1 TSWWSYY, CDR2 QGS. Deletions cut 3 bases from V and 0 bases from J, with 20 bases between. The CDR3 extends over 18 amino acids. The CDR3 sequence: CALGDAPGGGQHTDKLIF. CDR3 DNA: TGTGCTCTTGGGGACGCCCCCGGAGGGGGACAGCACACCGATAAACTCATCTTT.

This clone was found a few times. This DNA translates differently at residue 8 from the TCRdb protein, which is that of a much larger clone; a read error is likely, and the protein shown is the DNA's own translation. V is TRDV2 and J is TRDJ1, with a weak D call TRDD3 (6 bases). The J gene was not available in TCRdb and was assigned here by matching the DNA to germline segments. Germline V gene data show CDR1 as GEAIGNYY and CDR2 as EKD. This CDR3 region has 15 residues. The germline V and J ends were trimmed by 1 base and 0 bases, with 11 bases remaining between them. The DNA for the CDR3 is TGTGCCTGTGACACGGGGGAGGGGTACACCGATAAACTCATCTTT. This gives the protein CACDTGEGYTDKLIF.